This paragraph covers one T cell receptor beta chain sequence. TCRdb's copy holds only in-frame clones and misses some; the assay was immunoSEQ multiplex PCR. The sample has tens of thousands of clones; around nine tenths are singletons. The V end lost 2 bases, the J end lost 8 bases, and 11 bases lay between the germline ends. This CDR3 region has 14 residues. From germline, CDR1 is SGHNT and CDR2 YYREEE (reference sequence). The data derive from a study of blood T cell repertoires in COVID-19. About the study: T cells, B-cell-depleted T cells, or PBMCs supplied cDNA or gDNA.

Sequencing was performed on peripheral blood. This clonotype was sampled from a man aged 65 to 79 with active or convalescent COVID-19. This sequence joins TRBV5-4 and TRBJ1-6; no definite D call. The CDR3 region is CASSLGQVDSPLHF. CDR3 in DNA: TGTGCCAGCAGCTTAGGTCAGGTGGATTCACCCCTCCACTTT.